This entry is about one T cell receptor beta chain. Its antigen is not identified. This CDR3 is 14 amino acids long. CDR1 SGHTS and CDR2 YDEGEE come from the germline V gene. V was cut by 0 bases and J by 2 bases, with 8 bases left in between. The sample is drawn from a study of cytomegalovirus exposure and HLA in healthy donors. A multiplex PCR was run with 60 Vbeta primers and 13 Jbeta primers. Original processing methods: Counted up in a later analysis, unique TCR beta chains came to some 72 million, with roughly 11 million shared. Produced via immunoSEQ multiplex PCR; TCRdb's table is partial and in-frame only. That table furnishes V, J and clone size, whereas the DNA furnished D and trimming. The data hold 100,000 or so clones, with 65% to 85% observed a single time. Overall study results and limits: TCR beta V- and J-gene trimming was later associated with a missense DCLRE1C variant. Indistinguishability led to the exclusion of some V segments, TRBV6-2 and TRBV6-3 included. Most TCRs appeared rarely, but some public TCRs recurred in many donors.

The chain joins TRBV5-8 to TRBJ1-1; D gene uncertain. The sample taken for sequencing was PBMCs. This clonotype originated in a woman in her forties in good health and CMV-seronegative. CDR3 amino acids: CASSLVPRNTEAFF. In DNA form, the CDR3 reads TGTGCCAGCAGCTTGGTACCGAGAAACACTGAAGCTTTCTTT. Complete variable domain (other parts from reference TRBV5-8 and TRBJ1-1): EAGVTQSPTHLIKTRGQQATLRCSPISGHTSVYWYQQALGLGLQFLLWYDEGEERNRGNFPPRFSGRQFPNYSSELNVNALELEDSALYLCASSLVPRNTEAFFGQGTRLTVV.